Shown below are 4 T cell receptor beta chains from a single sample sequenced in a study of blood T cell repertoires in COVID-19. Sequencing used immunoSEQ multiplex PCR; TCRdb keeps in-frame clones, though not all of them. This sample has just under 70,000 clones, with roughly 90% found just once. Sequencing was carried out using peripheral blood. Every receptor here comes from a young man with acute or convalescent COVID-19.

The chain couples TRBV10-1 to TRBJ2-5; TRBD2 agrees at 8 bases. The CDR3 totals 14 residues. V shed 9 bases, J shed 1 base, and the junction held 7 bases outside the gene matches. Germline V gene data show CDR1 as WNHNN and CDR2 as SYGVQD (reference sequence). CDR3 loop: CASSAGLAQETQYF. CDR3 nucleotides: TGCGCCAGTTCGGCTGGACTAGCCCAAGAGACCCAGTACTTC.

The gene calls are TRBV11-2 and TRBJ2-3; 11 bases fit TRBD2. The V gene end was trimmed by 5 bases and the J gene end by 4 bases; junction bases not matched to a gene: 8. This CDR3 has 16 amino acids. Looked up from germline, CDR1 is SGHAT and CDR2 is FQNNGV. The CDR3, as DNA: TGTGCCAGCAGCGTACTAGCGGGAGCCTTTGCAGATACGCAGTATTTT. It codes for CASSVLAGAFADTQYF.

The chain links TRBV5-4 to TRBJ2-3; a possible D gene is TRBD2 (6 bases). CDR1 SGHNT and CDR2 YYREEE come from the germline V gene (reference sequence). This CDR3 spans 16 amino acids. Trimming stripped 0 bases from V and 1 base from J, with 12 bases between. This CDR3 is CASSLVGRRGTDTQYF. The CDR3 nucleotides are TGTGCCAGCAGCTTGGTCGGGAGACGGGGCACAGATACGCAGTATTTT.

The CDR3, as DNA: TGTGCCAGCAGCTCGGTGGGACAGGGAGACCAAGAGACCCAGTACTTC. Its protein product is CASSSVGQGDQETQYF. The chain links TRBV5-4 to TRBJ2-5, with 9 bases that match TRBD1. This CDR3 region has 16 residues. The germline CDR1 and CDR2 sequences are SGHNT and YYREEE (reference sequence). Trimming cost V 3 bases and J 0 bases; bases outside gene matches: 6.